This TCR beta chain stems from a study of blood T cell repertoires in COVID-19. The overall study: The samples span acute and convalescent COVID-19 from the United States, Italy and Spain. T cells, B-cell-depleted T cells, or PBMCs provided the cDNA or gDNA that served as material.

This clone showed up just a few times. This same CDR3 is encoded by further DNA sequences in the sample. CDR1 and CDR2 from the germline V gene are SNHLY and FYNNEI. Trimming took 8 bases from V and 5 from J; bases not matched to a gene: 5. The length of the CDR3 is 14 residues. The authors' processing: From reference gene primer amplification, estimates of nucleated cell counts were derived. Repertoires were generated with immunoSEQ multiplex PCR, while TCRdb's copy carries only in-frame clones and drops some. The V and J calls and the clone size are those of that table, but D and trimming were determined from the DNA. Found here are 60,000 to 75,000 clones, 75% to 80% of them singletons; the top ten hold roughly half.

The specimen was peripheral blood. The chain links TRBV2 to TRBJ2-2; TRBD1 aligns across 10 bases. The TCR was taken from an elderly woman with acute or convalescent COVID-19. CDR3 loop: CASAGTGETGELFF. The CDR3, as DNA: TGTGCCAGCGCCGGGACAGGGGAGACCGGGGAGCTGTTTTTT. Complete variable domain (other parts from reference TRBV2 and TRBJ2-2): EPEVTQTPSHQVTQMGQEVILRCVPISNHLYFYWYRQILGQKVEFLVSFYNNEISEKSEIFDDQFSVERPDGSNFTLKIRSTKLEDSAMYFCASAGTGETGELFFGEGSRLTVL.